The 23 T cell receptor beta chains listed next were all sequenced from one sample in a study of shared clonotypes between healthy human individuals. Cells designated naive CD8 were CD45RO-negative and were positively selected for CCR7, with terminally differentiated effector memory CD45RA+ cells excluded. Libraries were prepared by immunoSEQ multiplex PCR; TCRdb keeps only in-frame clonotypes and omits some of them. The sample has around 610,000 clones, approximately 96% seen once; the top ten hold approximately 0.12%. Specimen: naive CD8+ T cells sorted from blood. The receptors shown here come from a woman in her twenties or thirties in good health.

This rearrangement joins TRBV27 to TRBJ1-2; weak D call: TRBD1 (6 bases). V was trimmed by 3 bases and J by 8 bases, leaving 16 bases between them. The CDR3 covers 14 residues. Germline V gives CDR1 MNHEY, CDR2 SMNVEV (reference sequence). CDR3 sequence (DNA): TGTGCCAGCAGTTTGGTGGGGGCGCTTGACGGCTACACCTTC. Protein: CASSLVGALDGYTF.

This chain joins TRBV9 and TRBJ2-4, with 7 bases that match TRBD2. Looked up from germline, CDR1 is SGDLS and CDR2 is YYNGEE. The CDR3 runs to 16 residues. V trimming: 2 bases; J trimming: 3 bases; junction bases outside the gene matches: 8. The CDR3 protein is CASSVLAGEDKNIQYF. For the CDR3, the DNA is TGTGCCAGCAGCGTCCTTGCGGGAGAAGACAAAAACATTCAGTACTTC.

The gene calls are TRBV27 and TRBJ1-2; TRBD1 matches at 11 bases. J was trimmed by 8 bases and V by 6 bases; bases with no gene match: 8. Germline V gene data show CDR1 as MNHEY and CDR2 as SMNVEV (reference sequence). This CDR3 contains 14 residues. The CDR3: CASRGGQGAVGYTF. The CDR3 nucleotides are TGTGCCAGCAGGGGAGGACAGGGGGCTGTGGGCTACACCTTC.

The J gene is TRBJ2-5, the V gene TRBV28, with D perhaps matching TRBD1 (6 bases). This CDR3 comprises 15 residues. Trimming took 6 bases from V and 5 from J, leaving 19 bases between them. The germline gives CDR1 MDHEN, CDR2 SYDVKM. Here the CDR3 reads CASRTGTSSRETQYF. The CDR3 bases are TGTGCCAGCAGGACTGGGACATCCTCCCGGGAGACCCAGTACTTC. The full variable domain, with the rest looked up from reference TRBV28 and TRBJ2-5, is DVKVTQSSRYLVKRTGEKVFLECVQDMDHENMFWYRQDPGLGLRLIYFSYDVKMKEKGDIPEGYSVSREKKERFSLILESASTNQTSMYLCASRTGTSSRETQYFGPGTRLLVL.

The J gene is TRBJ2-7, the V gene TRBV7-2; D is perhaps TRBD1 (6 bases). Germline CDR1 reads SGHTA; CDR2 reads FQGNSA. The CDR3 consists of 15 residues. Trimming removed 6 bases from V and 4 bases from J, with 19 bases in between. DNA of the CDR3: TGTGCCAGCAGGCCGGACAGTGCAAACGTTTACGAGCAGTACTTC. Translating it yields CASRPDSANVYEQYF.

The rearrangement joins TRBV28 to TRBJ2-7, with 10 bases identical to TRBD1. V was pared by 7 bases and J by 6 bases, with 12 bases of the junction left unmatched. CDR3 length: 15 residues. Germline-derived CDR1 and CDR2 are MDHEN and SYDVKM. CDR3 sequence: CASNLLGTGDSEQYF. CDR3 nucleotide sequence: TGTGCCAGCAACTTACTCGGGACAGGGGATTCCGAGCAGTACTTC. The whole variable domain, remainder taken from reference TRBV28 and TRBJ2-7, is DVKVTQSSRYLVKRTGEKVFLECVQDMDHENMFWYRQDPGLGLRLIYFSYDVKMKEKGDIPEGYSVSREKKERFSLILESASTNQTSMYLCASNLLGTGDSEQYFGPGTRLTVT.

The V and J genes are TRBV27 and TRBJ1-2; no reliable D call. The germline V gene has CDR1 MNHEY and CDR2 SMNVEV (reference sequence). V was trimmed by 0 bases and J by 1 base, leaving 3 bases between them. The CDR3 totals 13 residues. Here the CDR3 DNA reads TGTGCCAGCAGTTTATCAGATAACTATGGCTACACCTTC. This codes for CASSLSDNYGYTF.

The chain carries TRBV30 and TRBJ2-2, with TRBD2 matching over 12 bases. The CDR3 spans 18 residues. J was trimmed by 4 bases and V by 1 base; bases with no gene match: 10. Germline V gives CDR1 GTSNPN, CDR2 SVGIG (reference sequence). CDR3 protein: CAWSGKWASGRVTGELFF. For the CDR3, the DNA is TGTGCCTGGAGTGGGAAGTGGGCTAGCGGGAGGGTCACCGGGGAGCTGTTTTTT.

The chain is built from TRBV2 and TRBJ2-2, with 8 positions matching TRBD1. The V gene's germline CDR1 is SNHLY and CDR2 FYNNEI. The CDR3 is 15 residues long. J gave up 1 base and V 10 bases, and 8 bases lay outside the gene matches. The DNA of the CDR3 is TGTGCCAACTCGAGGGACAGGCTGAACACCGGGGAGCTGTTTTTT. This translates into CANSRDRLNTGELFF.

The rearrangement joins TRBV19 to TRBJ1-2; D perhaps matches TRBD1 (6 bases). CDR1 and CDR2 from the germline V gene are LNHDA and SQIVND (reference sequence). V was cut by 3 bases and J by 8 bases, with 13 bases left in between. CDR3 length equals 13 residues. The DNA of the CDR3 is TGTGCCAGTAGTATTGTGGATGGGGGCGGCTACACCTTC. Encoded protein: CASSIVDGGGYTF.

The chain carries TRBV11-2 and TRBJ2-5; 12 nucleotides align to TRBD2. Germline V gene sequence: CDR1 SGHAT, CDR2 FQNNGV. V lost 5 bases and J lost 2; bases outside the gene matches: 12. This CDR3 is built from 18 residues. CDR3 in amino acids: CASSLTGRGLAGQETQYF. The CDR3 DNA reads as TGTGCCAGCAGCCTGACCGGTCGCGGACTAGCGGGGCAAGAGACCCAGTACTTC.

J is TRBJ2-7 and V is TRBV27; tentatively, D is TRBD1 (5 bases). The CDR3 is 15 residues long. Germline V lookup: CDR1 MNHEY, CDR2 SMNVEV (reference sequence). V was shortened by 5 bases and J by 3 bases, with 17 bases between the two germline ends. The CDR3 loop reads CASSLPRAPVYEQYF. CDR3 nucleotides: TGTGCCAGCAGTCTCCCCAGGGCCCCGGTCTACGAGCAGTACTTC.

This chain connects TRBV9 to TRBJ2-7; D gene ambiguous. The V end lost 0 bases, the J end lost 5 bases, and 12 bases lay between the germline ends. The germline gives CDR1 SGDLS, CDR2 YYNGEE. CDR3 length equals 14 residues. The CDR3 spells CASSVEAGVHEQYF. CDR3 in DNA: TGTGCCAGCAGCGTAGAGGCAGGAGTGCACGAGCAGTACTTC.

The chain combines TRBV29-1 with TRBJ1-1, with a possible D match to TRBD1 (6 bases). V lost 3 bases to trimming and J lost 4 bases, with 15 bases between them. Germline loops: CDR1 SQVTM, CDR2 ANQGSEA. This CDR3 has 14 amino acids. The CDR3 DNA reads as TGCAGCGTTGACGGGCAGGGGCGAGGCACTGAAGCTTTCTTT. Amino acids: CSVDGQGRGTEAFF.

This clone was observed once. The rearrangement links TRBV16 to TRBJ2-7; no clear D. Germline CDR1 KGHSY, CDR2 FQNENV. This CDR3 has 15 residues. Deletions cut 4 bases from V and 4 bases from J, with 17 bases between. CDR3 in DNA: TGTGCCAGCAGCCCGACTCGAGCTGGGGAATACGAGCAGTACTTC. Protein sequence: CASSPTRAGEYEQYF.

The chain couples TRBV13 to TRBJ1-6; D is undetermined. CDR1 is PRHDT, CDR2 FYEKMQ, per germline (reference sequence). CDR3 length equals 15 residues. V lost 2 bases, J lost 10 bases, and 15 bases lay in between. The CDR3 nucleotides are TGTGCCAGCAGCTTATGGTCAGAGTCCGGATCACCCCTCCACTTT. As protein: CASSLWSESGSPLHF.

This clone was seen just once. The chain uses TRBV2 and TRBJ1-1; a possible D gene is TRBD1 (5 bases). The CDR3 is 16 amino acids. Per the germline V gene, CDR1 is SNHLY and CDR2 is FYNNEI. With 0 bases removed from V and 3 bases from J, the gap between germline ends came to 14 bases. The CDR3 DNA reads as TGTGCCAGCAGTGAAGCGCTTCGAGGGGTCGACACTGAAGCTTTCTTT. Translating it yields CASSEALRGVDTEAFF.

The chain has TRBV28 and TRBJ1-1; D is unresolved. Germline V gene lookup returns CDR1 MDHEN and CDR2 SYDVKM. CDR3 length: 13 residues. V lost 1 base, J lost 1 base, and 4 bases lay in between. CDR3 residues: CASSLFGNTEAFF. The DNA for the CDR3 is TGTGCCAGCAGTTTATTTGGGAACACTGAAGCTTTCTTT.

The rearrangement links TRBV9 to TRBJ2-1; 10 bases map to TRBD1. The J segment lost 4 bases and the V segment lost 3 bases, leaving 4 bases of the junction unmatched. Germline V CDR1 and CDR2: SGDLS, YYNGEE. The CDR3 runs to 15 residues. In nucleotides, the CDR3 is TGTGCCAGCAGCGCGGGACAGGGGCTTTACAATGAGCAGTTCTTC. As protein: CASSAGQGLYNEQFF.

This clone was counted between two and nine times. The genes are TRBV21-1 and TRBJ1-1; the table's TRBD1 call for D was not verified on the DNA. TRBV21-1 is a documented pseudogene. This CDR3 contains 14 residues. This CDR3 reads CASSTMTVNTEAFF. DNA for the CDR3: TGTGCCAGCAGCACGATGACAGTGAACACTGAAGCTTTCTTT.

This chain connects TRBV4-1 to TRBJ2-7; 8 nucleotides align to TRBD2. This CDR3 contains 15 residues. CDR1 and CDR2 (germline): MGHRA, YSYEKL. After removal of 3 bases from V and 3 bases from J, the junction contained 7 bases not matched to a gene. The CDR3 sequence: CASSHRTSGNYEQYF. The CDR3, as DNA: TGCGCCAGCAGCCACCGTACTAGCGGTAACTACGAGCAGTACTTC.

The V gene is TRBV5-6, the J gene TRBJ1-1; D remains ambiguous. The CDR3 covers 13 residues. V dropped 2 bases and J dropped 7 bases, with 12 bases sitting between them. The germline CDR1 and CDR2 sequences are SGHDT and YYEEEE. The chain's CDR3 is CASSLIPGNEAFF. CDR3 in DNA: TGTGCCAGCAGCTTAATCCCCGGCAATGAAGCTTTCTTT.

The chain combines TRBV7-6 with TRBJ2-7, with TRBD2 identical over 7 bases. The germline V gene has CDR1 SGHVS and CDR2 FNYEAQ. The CDR3 extends over 12 amino acids. Trimming took 6 bases from V and 3 from J; bases not matched to a gene: 2. CDR3 sequence reads: CASSTSDYEQYF. The DNA of the CDR3 is TGTGCCAGCAGTACTAGCGACTACGAGCAGTACTTC.